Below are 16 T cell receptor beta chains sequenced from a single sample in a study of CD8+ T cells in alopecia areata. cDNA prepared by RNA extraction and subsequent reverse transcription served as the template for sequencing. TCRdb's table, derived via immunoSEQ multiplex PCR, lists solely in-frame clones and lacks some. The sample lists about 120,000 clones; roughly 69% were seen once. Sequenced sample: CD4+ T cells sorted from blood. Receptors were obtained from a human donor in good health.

The CDR3 DNA reads TGTGCCAGCAGCCCCCTGGGGGCGGGCACCTCTGGAAACACCATATATTTT. Its translation: CASSPLGAGTSGNTIYF. The V gene is TRBV9, the J gene TRBJ1-3; TRBD1 is a possible D gene (6 bases). This CDR3 is built from 17 residues. V lost 4 bases, J lost 0 bases, and 17 bases lay in between. Per germline, CDR1 SGDLS and CDR2 YYNGEE.

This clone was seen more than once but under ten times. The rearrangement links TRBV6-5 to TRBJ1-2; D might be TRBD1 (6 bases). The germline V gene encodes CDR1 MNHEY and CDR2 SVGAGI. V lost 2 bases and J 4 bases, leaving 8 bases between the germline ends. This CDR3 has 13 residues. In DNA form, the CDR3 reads TGTGCCAGCAGTTACGGACAGCGCTATGGCTACACCTTC. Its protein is CASSYGQRYGYTF.

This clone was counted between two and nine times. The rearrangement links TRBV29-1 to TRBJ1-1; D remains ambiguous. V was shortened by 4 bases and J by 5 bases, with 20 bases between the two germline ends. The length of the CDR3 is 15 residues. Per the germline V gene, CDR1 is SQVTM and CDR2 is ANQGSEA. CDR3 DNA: TGCAGCGTTGGGGCCGGGTCGGTAAAAGGGACTGAAGCTTTCTTT. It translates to CSVGAGSVKGTEAFF. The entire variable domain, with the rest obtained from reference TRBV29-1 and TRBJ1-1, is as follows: SAVISQKPSRDICQRGTSLTIQCQVDSQVTMMFWYRQQPGQSLTLIATANQGSEATYESGFVIDKFPISRPNLTFSTLTVSNMSPEDSSIYLCSVGAGSVKGTEAFFGQGTRLTVV.

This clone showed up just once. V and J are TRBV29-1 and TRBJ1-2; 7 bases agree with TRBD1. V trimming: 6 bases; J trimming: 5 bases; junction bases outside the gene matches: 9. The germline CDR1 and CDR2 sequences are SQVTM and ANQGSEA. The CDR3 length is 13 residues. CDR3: CSVAQGSGYGYTF. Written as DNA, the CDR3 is TGCAGCGTCGCACAGGGGTCAGGGTATGGCTACACCTTC.

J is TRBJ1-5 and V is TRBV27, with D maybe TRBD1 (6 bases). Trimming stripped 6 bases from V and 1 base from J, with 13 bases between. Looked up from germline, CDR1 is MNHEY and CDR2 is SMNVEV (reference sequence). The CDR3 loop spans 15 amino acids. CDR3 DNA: TGTGCCAGCAGCCAGGGGTTGGTGAGCAATCAGCCCCAGCATTTT. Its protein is CASSQGLVSNQPQHF.

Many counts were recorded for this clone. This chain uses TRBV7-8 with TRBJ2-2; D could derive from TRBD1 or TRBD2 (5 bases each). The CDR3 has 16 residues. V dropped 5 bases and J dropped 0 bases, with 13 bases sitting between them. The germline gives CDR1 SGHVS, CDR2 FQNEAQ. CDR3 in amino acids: CASSLERGPNTGELFF. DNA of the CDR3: TGTGCCAGCAGCCTCGAAAGGGGACCGAACACCGGGGAGCTGTTTTTT.

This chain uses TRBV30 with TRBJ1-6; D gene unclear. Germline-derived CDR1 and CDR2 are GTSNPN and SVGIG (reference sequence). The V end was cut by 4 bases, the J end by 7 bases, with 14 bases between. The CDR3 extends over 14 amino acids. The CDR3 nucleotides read TGTGCCTGGACGCTCGGACTCTTCAATTCACCCCTCCACTTT. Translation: CAWTLGLFNSPLHF.

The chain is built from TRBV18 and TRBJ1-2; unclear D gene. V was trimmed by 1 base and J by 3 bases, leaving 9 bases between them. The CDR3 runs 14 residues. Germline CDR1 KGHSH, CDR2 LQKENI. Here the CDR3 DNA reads TGTGCCAGCTCACCACGGGGTAGTGACTATGGCTACACCTTC. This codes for CASSPRGSDYGYTF.

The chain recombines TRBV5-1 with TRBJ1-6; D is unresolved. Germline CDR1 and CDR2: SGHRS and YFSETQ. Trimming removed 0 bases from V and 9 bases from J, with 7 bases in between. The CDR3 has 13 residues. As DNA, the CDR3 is TGCGCCAGCAGCTTGGCTGGGATTTCACCCCTCCACTTT. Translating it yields CASSLAGISPLHF.

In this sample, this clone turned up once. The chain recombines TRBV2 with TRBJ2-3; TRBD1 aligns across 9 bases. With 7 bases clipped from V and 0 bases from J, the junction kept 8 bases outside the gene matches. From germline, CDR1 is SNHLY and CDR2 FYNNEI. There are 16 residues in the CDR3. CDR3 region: CASTPGQGASTDTQYF. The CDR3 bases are TGTGCCAGCACCCCGGGACAGGGAGCTAGCACAGATACGCAGTATTTT.

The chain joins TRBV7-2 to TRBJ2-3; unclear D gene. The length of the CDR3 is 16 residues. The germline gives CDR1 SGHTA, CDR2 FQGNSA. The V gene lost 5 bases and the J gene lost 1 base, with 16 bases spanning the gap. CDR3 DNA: TGTGCCAGCAGCGATCGATGGGGAATGGGCACAGATACGCAGTATTTT. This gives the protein CASSDRWGMGTDTQYF. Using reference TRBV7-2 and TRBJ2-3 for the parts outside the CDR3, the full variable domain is GAGVSQSPSNKVTEKGKDVELRCDPISGHTALYWYRQSLGQGLEFLIYFQGNSAPDKSGLPSDRFSAERTGGSVSTLTIQRTQQEDSAVYLCASSDRWGMGTDTQYFGPGTRLTVL.

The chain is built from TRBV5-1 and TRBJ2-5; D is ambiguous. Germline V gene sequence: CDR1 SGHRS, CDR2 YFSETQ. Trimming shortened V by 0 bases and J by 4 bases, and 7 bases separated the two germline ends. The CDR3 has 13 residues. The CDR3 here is CASSLGAGETQYF. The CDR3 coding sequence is TGCGCCAGCAGCTTGGGGGCAGGAGAGACCCAGTACTTC.

CDR3 nucleotide sequence: TGCGCCAGCAGCTTGAGCCAGGCAAGCACAGATACGCAGTATTTT. It encodes CASSLSQASTDTQYF. This sequence joins TRBV5-1 and TRBJ2-3, with D unclear. This CDR3 has 15 residues. V shed 1 base and J shed 0 bases, with 9 bases lying between them. Germline V CDR1 and CDR2: SGHRS, YFSETQ.

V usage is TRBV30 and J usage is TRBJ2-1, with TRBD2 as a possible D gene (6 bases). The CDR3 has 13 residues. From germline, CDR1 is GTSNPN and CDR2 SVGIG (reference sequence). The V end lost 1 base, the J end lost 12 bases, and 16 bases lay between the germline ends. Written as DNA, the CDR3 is TGTGCCTGGAGTGGAGCAGACCCCGGGGGGCAGTTCTTC. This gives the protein CAWSGADPGGQFF. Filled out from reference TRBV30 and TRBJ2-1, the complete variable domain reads SQTIHQWPATLVQPVGSPLSLECTVEGTSNPNLYWYRQAAGRGLQLLFYSVGIGQISSEVPQNLSASRPQDRQFILSSKKLLLSDSGFYLCAWSGADPGGQFFGPGTRLTVL.

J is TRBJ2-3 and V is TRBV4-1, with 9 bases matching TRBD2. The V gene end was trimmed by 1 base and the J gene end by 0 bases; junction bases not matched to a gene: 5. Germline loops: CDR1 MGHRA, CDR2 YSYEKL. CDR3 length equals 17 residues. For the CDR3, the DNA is TGCGCCAGCAGCCAAGTCTATCTAGCGGGGAGCACAGATACGCAGTATTTT. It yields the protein CASSQVYLAGSTDTQYF.

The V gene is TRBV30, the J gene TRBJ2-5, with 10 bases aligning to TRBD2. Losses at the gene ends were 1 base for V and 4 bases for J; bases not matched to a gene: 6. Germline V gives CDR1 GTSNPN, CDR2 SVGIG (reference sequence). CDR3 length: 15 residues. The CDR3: CAWSGVAGGPETQYF. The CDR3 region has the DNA TGTGCCTGGAGTGGGGTAGCGGGGGGCCCAGAGACCCAGTACTTC. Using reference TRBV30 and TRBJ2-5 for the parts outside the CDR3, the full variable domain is SQTIHQWPATLVQPVGSPLSLECTVEGTSNPNLYWYRQAAGRGLQLLFYSVGIGQISSEVPQNLSASRPQDRQFILSSKKLLLSDSGFYLCAWSGVAGGPETQYFGPGTRLLVL.